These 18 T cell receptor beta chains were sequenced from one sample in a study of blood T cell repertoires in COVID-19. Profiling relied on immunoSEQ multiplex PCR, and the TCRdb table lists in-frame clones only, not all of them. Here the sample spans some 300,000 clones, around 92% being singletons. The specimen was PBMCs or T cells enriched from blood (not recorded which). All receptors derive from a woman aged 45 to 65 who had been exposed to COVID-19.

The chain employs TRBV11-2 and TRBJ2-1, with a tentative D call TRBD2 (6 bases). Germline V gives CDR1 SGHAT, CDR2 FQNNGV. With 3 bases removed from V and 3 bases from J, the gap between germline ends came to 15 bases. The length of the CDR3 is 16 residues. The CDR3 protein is CASSFGGGSVYNEQFF. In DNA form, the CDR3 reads TGTGCCAGCAGCTTTGGTGGGGGGTCGGTCTACAATGAGCAGTTCTTC.

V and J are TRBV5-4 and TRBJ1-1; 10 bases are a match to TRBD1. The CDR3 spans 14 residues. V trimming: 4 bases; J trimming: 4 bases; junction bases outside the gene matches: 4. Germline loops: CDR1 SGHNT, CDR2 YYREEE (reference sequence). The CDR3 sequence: CASSETGGGTEAFF. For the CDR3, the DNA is TGTGCCAGCAGCGAGACAGGGGGCGGCACTGAAGCTTTCTTT. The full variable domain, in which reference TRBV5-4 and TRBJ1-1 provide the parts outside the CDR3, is ETGVTQSPTHLIKTRGQQVTLRCSSQSGHNTVSWYQQALGQGPQFIFQYYREEENGRGNFPPRFSGLQFPNYSSELNVNALELDDSALYLCASSETGGGTEAFFGQGTRLTVV.

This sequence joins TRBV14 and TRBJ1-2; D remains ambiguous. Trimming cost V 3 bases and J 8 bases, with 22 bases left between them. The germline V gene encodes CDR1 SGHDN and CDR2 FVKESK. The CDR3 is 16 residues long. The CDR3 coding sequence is TGTGCCAGCAGCCACCGAGGAACTGACGGGGTGGAAGGCTACACCTTC. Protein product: CASSHRGTDGVEGYTF. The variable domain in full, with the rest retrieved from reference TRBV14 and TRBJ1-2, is EAGVTQFPSHSVIEKGQTVTLRCDPISGHDNLYWYRRVMGKEIKFLLHFVKESKQDESGMPNNRFLAERTGGTYSTLKVQPAELEDSGVYFCASSHRGTDGVEGYTFGSGTRLTVV.

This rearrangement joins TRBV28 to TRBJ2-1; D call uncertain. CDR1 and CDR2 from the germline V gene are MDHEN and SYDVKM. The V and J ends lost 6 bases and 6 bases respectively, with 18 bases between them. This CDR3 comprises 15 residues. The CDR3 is CASSPLRQTGNEQFF. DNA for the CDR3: TGTGCCAGCAGCCCGCTCCGACAAACTGGCAATGAGCAGTTCTTC.

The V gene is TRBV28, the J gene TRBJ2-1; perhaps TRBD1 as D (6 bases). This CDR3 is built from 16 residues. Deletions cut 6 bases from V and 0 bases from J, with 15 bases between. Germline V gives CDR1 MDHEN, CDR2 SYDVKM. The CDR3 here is CASSHQGPSSYNEQFF. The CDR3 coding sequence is TGTGCCAGCAGCCACCAGGGGCCGAGCTCCTACAATGAGCAGTTCTTC.

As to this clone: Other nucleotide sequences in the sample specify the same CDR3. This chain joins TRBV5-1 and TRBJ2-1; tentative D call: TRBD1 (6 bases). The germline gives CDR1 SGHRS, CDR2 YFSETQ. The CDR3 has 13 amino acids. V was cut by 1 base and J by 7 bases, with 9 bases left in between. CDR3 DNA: TGCGCCAGCAGCTTGACCACAGGGAATGAGCAGTTCTTC. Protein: CASSLTTGNEQFF.

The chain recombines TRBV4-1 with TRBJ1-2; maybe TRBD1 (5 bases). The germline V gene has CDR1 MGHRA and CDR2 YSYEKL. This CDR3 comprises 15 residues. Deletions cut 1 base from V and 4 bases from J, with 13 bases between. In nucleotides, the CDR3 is TGCGCCAGCAGCCAAGTCCCCTCAACAGGCTATGGCTACACCTTC. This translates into CASSQVPSTGYGYTF.

As DNA, the CDR3 is TGTGCCAGCAGTGCTAGCGGGGTATCTTCAGAGACCCAGTACTTC. As protein: CASSASGVSSETQYF. The chain links TRBV2 to TRBJ2-5, with 9 nucleotides matching TRBD2. V dropped 4 bases and J dropped 4; count of bases not matched to a gene: 7. Germline lookup yields CDR1 SNHLY and CDR2 FYNNEI. The CDR3 covers 15 residues.

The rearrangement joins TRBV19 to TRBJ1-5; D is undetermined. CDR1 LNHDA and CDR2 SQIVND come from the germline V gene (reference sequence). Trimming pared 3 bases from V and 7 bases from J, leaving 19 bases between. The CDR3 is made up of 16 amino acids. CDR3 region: CASSILGPPTGQPQHF. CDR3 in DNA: TGTGCCAGTAGTATTTTAGGACCTCCAACGGGGCAGCCCCAGCATTTT.

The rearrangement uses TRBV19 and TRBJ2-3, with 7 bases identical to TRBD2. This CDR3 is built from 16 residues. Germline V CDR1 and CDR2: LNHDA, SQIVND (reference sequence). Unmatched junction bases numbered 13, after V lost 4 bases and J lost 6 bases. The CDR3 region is CASSTSGGTGGDTQYF. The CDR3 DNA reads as TGTGCCAGTAGTACCTCGGGAGGCACTGGCGGGGATACGCAGTATTTT.

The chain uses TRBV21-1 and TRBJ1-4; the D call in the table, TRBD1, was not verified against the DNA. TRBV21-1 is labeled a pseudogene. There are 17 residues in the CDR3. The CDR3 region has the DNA TGTGCCAGCAGCAAGCGGGGACAGAAACCCAACCGGGAAAAACTGTTTTTT. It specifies CASSKRGQKPNREKLFF.

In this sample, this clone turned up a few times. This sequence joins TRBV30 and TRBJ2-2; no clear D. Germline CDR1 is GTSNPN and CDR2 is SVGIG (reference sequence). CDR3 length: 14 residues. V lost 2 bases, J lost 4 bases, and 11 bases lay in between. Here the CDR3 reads CAWSRAERTGELFF. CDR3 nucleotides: TGTGCCTGGAGTAGAGCAGAGCGCACCGGGGAGCTGTTTTTT.

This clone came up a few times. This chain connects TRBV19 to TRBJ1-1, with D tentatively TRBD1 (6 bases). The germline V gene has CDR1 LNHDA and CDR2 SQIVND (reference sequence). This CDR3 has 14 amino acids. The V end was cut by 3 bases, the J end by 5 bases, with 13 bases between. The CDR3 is CASSMAGVGTEAFF. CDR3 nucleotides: TGTGCCAGTAGTATGGCAGGGGTAGGGACTGAAGCTTTCTTT.

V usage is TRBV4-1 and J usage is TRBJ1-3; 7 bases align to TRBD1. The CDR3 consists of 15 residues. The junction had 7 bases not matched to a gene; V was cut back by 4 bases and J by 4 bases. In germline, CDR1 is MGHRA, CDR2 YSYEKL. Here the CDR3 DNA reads TGCGCCAGCAGCCGAGACAGGGTCGCAGGAAACACCATATATTTT. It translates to CASSRDRVAGNTIYF.

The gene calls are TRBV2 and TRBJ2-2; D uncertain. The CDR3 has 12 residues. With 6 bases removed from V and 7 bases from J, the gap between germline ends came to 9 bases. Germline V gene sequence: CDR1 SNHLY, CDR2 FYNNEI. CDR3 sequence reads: CASRFSGGELFF. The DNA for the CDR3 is TGTGCCAGCAGGTTTTCGGGCGGGGAGCTGTTTTTT.

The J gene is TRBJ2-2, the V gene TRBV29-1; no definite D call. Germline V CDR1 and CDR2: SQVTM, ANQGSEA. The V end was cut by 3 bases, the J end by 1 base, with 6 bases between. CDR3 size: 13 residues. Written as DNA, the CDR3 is TGCAGCGTTGACCCATTGAACACCGGGGAGCTGTTTTTT. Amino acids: CSVDPLNTGELFF.

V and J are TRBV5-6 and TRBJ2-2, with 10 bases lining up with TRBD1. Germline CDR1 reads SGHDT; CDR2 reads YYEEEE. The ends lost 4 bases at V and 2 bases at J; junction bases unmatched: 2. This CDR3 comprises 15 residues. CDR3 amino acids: CASSRTGGNTGELFF. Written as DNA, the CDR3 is TGTGCCAGCAGCCGGACAGGGGGTAACACCGGGGAGCTGTTTTTT.

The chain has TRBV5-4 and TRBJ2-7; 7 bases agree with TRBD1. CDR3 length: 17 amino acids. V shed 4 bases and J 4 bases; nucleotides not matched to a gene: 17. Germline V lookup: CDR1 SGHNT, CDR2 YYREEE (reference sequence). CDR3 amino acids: CASSLGTADNLLYEQYF. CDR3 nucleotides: TGTGCCAGCAGCCTCGGGACAGCTGATAACCTCTTGTACGAGCAGTACTTC.